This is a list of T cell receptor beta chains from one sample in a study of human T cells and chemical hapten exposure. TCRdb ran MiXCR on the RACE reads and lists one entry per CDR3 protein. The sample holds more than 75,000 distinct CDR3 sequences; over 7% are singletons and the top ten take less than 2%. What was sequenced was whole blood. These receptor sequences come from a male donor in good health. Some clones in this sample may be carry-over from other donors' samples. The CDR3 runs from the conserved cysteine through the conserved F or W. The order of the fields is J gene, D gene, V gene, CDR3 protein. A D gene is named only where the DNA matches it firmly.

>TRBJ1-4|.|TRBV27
CANRGVQTANEKLFF
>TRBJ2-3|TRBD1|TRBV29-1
CSVELRGQLTDTQYF
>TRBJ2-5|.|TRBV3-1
CASSQFRRKTQYF
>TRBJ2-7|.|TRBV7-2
CASSLGRTSYEQYF
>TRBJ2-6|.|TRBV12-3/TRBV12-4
CASSFSSSGANVLTF
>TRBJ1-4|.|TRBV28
CASNNLVEKLFF
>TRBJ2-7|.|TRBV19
CASSLRTVSADEQYF
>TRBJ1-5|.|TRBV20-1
CSAAPDRNNQPQHF
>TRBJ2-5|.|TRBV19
CASSYVGIGTQYF
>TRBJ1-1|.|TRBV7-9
CASSLDPVPQAFF
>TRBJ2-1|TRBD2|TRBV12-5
CASGLVQGLGFENEQFF
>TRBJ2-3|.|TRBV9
CASSPQGTADTQYF
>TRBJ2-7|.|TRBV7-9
CASSHRDSLSYEQYF
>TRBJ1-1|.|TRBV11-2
CASSLAGGERTEAFF
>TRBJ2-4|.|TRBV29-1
CSVGEDIQYF
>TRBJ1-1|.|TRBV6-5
CASSYSLNTEAFF
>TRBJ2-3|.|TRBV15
CATSRPEVTDTQYF
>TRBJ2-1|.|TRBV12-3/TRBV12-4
CALRWGNEQFF
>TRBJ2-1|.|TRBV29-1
CSVVRGGNEQFF
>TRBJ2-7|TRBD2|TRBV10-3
CAISESGTSGSYEQYF
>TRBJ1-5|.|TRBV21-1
CASSKQSRREQHF
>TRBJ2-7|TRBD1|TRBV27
CASSWGQSYEQYF
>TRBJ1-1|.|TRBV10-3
CAISEFNTEAFF
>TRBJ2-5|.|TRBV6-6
CASSYSMETQYF
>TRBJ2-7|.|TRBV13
CASSLGDSDYEQYF
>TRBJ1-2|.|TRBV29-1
CSVEIEGYYGYTF
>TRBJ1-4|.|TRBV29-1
CSVARDSDDEKLFF
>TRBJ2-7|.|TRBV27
CASSYRDGGPYEQYF
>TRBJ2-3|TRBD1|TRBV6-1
CASSQGTGGGDTQYF
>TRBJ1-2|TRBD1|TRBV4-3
CASSQVGTDYGYTF
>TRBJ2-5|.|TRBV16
CASSQFDRSQETQYF
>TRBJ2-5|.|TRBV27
CASSPTGGETQYF
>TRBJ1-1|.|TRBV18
CASSGAVNTEAFF
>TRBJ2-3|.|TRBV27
CASSKRGLTDTQYF
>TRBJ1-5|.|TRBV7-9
CASSQTSGSPDQPQHF
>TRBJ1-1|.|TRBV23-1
CASSQSDLNTEAFF
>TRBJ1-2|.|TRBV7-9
CASNTIPPSDSYGYTF
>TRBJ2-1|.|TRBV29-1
CSADSYNEQFF
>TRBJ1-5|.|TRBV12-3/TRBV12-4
CASSFGGGGNQPQHF
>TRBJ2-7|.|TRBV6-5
CASSYSKEFQNYEQYF
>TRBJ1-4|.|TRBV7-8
CASRAGPSNEKLFF
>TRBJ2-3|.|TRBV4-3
CASSQEPRVPDTQYF
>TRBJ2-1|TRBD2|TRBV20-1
CSAPGLAAGNEQFF
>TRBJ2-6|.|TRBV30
CACQGVGANVLTF
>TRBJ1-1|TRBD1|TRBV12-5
CASGFRDRANHEAFF
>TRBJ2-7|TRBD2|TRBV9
CASSPTAGVVYEQYF
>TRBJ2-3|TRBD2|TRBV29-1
CSVDSLAGGTDTQYF
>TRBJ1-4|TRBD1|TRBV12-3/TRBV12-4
CASSSRMDRFATNEKLFF
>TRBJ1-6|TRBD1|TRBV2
CASRTPTGTSSYNSPLHF
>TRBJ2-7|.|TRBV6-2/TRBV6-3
CASSYRAQSYEQYF
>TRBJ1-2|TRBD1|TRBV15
CATSRDIGGSYGYTF
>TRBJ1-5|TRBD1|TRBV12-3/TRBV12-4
CASSLRQGGQPQHF
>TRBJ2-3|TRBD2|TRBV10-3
CATTRELAGITDTQYF
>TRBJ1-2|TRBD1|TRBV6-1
CASSEWTGPNYGYTF
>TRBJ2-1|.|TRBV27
CASSFYIDRSYNEQFF